Listed below are T cell receptor beta chains from one sample, sequenced in a study of response to subunit inactivated influenza vaccine. One entry per CDR3 protein, called by TCRdb with MiXCR from the RT-PCR reads. The sample shows hundreds of thousands of distinct CDR3 sequences, 11% of them seen only once. The same sample was also studied in work on T cells expressing NK-cell markers.

Sequences were derived from PBMCs from blood, sampled on the day of vaccination. The receptors were sampled from a man in his forties or fifties who received an inactivated influenza vaccine. CDR3s include the opening cysteine and the closing phenylalanine or tryptophan. Fields, in order: CDR3 protein, CDR3 DNA, D gene, clone size, J gene, V gene. A D gene is named only where the DNA matches it firmly. A clone size is listed for some rows: how often the clone was seen (once, few, many), or a class if it is expanded.

cdr3_aa: CATSRELETYEQYF
cdr3_nt: TGTGCCACCAGCAGAGAGCTGGAAACCTACGAGCAGTACTTC
d_call: -
clone_size: -
j_call: TRBJ2-7
v_call: TRBV15

cdr3_aa: CSGLAGVYNEQFF
cdr3_nt: TGCAGCGGACTAGCGGGAGTTTACAATGAGCAGTTCTTC
d_call: TRBD2
clone_size: -
j_call: TRBJ2-1
v_call: TRBV29-1

cdr3_aa: CASSYVLGGEKLFF
cdr3_nt: TGTGCCAGCAGTTACGTCCTCGGGGGTGAAAAACTGTTTTTT
d_call: -
clone_size: many
j_call: TRBJ1-4
v_call: TRBV6-5

cdr3_aa: CASSQDGTGGSNTEAFF
cdr3_nt: TGCGCCAGCAGCCAAGACGGGACAGGGGGTTCCAACACTGAAGCTTTCTTT
d_call: TRBD1
clone_size: -
j_call: TRBJ1-1
v_call: TRBV4-3

cdr3_aa: CASSQGIWQLGAFF
cdr3_nt: TGTGCCAGCAGCCAAGGAATTTGGCAACTGGGAGCTTTCTTT
d_call: -
clone_size: -
j_call: TRBJ1-1
v_call: TRBV3-1

cdr3_aa: CASSPLWNTEAFF
cdr3_nt: TGTGCCAGCAGTCCCCTTTGGAACACTGAAGCTTTCTTT
d_call: -
clone_size: -
j_call: TRBJ1-1
v_call: TRBV6-1

cdr3_aa: CASSQVTSGDYEQFF
cdr3_nt: TGTGCCAGCAGCCAAGTCACTAGCGGGGATTATGAGCAGTTCTTC
d_call: TRBD2
clone_size: -
j_call: TRBJ2-1
v_call: TRBV4-2

cdr3_aa: CASSARGGTEAFF
cdr3_nt: TGTGCCAGCAGCGCCAGGGGAGGCACTGAAGCTTTCTTT
d_call: -
clone_size: -
j_call: TRBJ1-1
v_call: TRBV12-3/TRBV12-4

cdr3_aa: CASKLGGYTEAFF
cdr3_nt: TGTGCCAGCAAGCTAGGGGGTTACACTGAAGCTTTCTTT
d_call: -
clone_size: few
j_call: TRBJ1-1
v_call: TRBV28

cdr3_aa: CASNLHRGKGNQPQHF
cdr3_nt: TGTGCCAGCAACCTTCACAGGGGGAAGGGGAATCAGCCCCAGCATTTT
d_call: TRBD1
clone_size: -
j_call: TRBJ1-5
v_call: TRBV7-8

cdr3_aa: CASSSWQGTGSEQYF
cdr3_nt: TGTGCCAGCAGCTCTTGGCAGGGGACGGGGAGCGAGCAGTACTTC
d_call: -
clone_size: -
j_call: TRBJ2-7
v_call: TRBV7-8